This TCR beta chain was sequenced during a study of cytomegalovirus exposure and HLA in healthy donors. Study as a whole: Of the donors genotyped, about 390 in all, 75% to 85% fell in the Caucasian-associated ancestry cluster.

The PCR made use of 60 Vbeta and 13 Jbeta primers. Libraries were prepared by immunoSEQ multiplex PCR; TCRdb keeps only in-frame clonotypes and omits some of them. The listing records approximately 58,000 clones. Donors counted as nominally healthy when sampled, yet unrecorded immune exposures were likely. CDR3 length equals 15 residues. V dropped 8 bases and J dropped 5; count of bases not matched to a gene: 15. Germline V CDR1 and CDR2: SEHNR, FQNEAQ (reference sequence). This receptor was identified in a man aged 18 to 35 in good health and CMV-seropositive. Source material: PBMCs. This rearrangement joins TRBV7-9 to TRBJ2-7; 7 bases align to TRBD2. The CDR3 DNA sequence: TGTGCCAGCGCTAGGAGTGCGGGAGTTTCCAACGAGCAGTACTTC. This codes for CASARSAGVSNEQYF.